This T cell receptor (beta chain) comes out of a study of cytomegalovirus exposure and HLA in healthy donors. The length of the CDR3 is 11 residues. In germline, CDR1 is DFQATT, CDR2 SNEGSKA (reference sequence). Use of 60 Vbeta and 13 Jbeta primers characterized the PCR. Clones were read by immunoSEQ multiplex PCR, and TCRdb kept only the in-frame ones, dropping some. The data contain 150,000 to 180,000 clones, roughly four fifths of them singletons. Sequenced sample: PBMCs. The chain is built from TRBV20-1 and TRBJ2-5; tentative D call: TRBD2 (6 bases). The end of the DNA is better explained by TRBJ2-7, so the J call may be wrong. This sequence was found in a man between 18 and 29 years old in good health and CMV-seronegative. The CDR3 protein is CSARGTYEQYF. CDR3 nucleotides: TGCAGTGCGCGGGGAACCTACGAGCAGTACTTC.